A selection of T cell receptor beta chains follows, all from one sample in a study of control samples from healthy donors and cancer patients. Assay: immunoSEQ multiplex PCR; the TCRdb copy retains only in-frame clones and omits some. The sample records over 45,000 clones, around nine tenths being singletons. The sequenced sample was PBMCs. Receptors were obtained from a young man with colorectal cancer. The CDR3 runs from the conserved cysteine through the conserved F or W. The D gene is left open where the match is weak. Size is stated for part of the rows, as once, few or many counts, or as a class when the clone is expanded.

j_call d_call clone_size v_call cdr3_aa cdr3_nt
TRBJ1-5 . . TRBV19 CASSIALDQPQHF TGTGCCAGTAGTATAGCTTTGGATCAGCCCCAGCATTTT
TRBJ1-1 . . TRBV5-1 CASSLVRGRTEAFF TGCGCCAGCAGCTTGGTACGGGGTCGAACTGAAGCTTTCTTT
TRBJ1-2 . once TRBV19 CASSLGTVHGYTF TGTGCCAGTAGTCTCGGGACGGTTCATGGCTACACCTTC
TRBJ2-3 TRBD1 . TRBV5-4 CASSLAGQGTDTQYF TGTGCCAGCAGCTTGGCCGGACAGGGGACAGATACGCAGTATTTT
TRBJ1-6 . . TRBV4-1 CASSHLGVTNSPLHF TGCGCCAGCAGCCATCTAGGGGTGACCAATTCACCCCTCCACTTT
TRBJ1-2 . . TRBV6-5 CASSYSSGFDGYTF TGTGCCAGCAGTTACTCATCAGGGTTCGATGGCTACACCTTC
TRBJ2-1 . . TRBV13 CASSIAWGNEQFF TGTGCCAGCAGCATTGCTTGGGGCAATGAGCAGTTCTTC
TRBJ2-7 . . TRBV4-2 CASSQEVIRPSPTSYEQYF TGTGCCAGCAGCCAAGAAGTTATACGGCCCAGCCCAACCTCCTACGAGCAGTACTTC
TRBJ1-4 . few TRBV7-9 CASSLARSSLNEKLFF TGTGCCAGCAGCTTAGCGAGATCAAGTTTAAATGAAAAACTGTTTTTT
TRBJ1-5 . . TRBV18 CASSPGWTDDNQPQHF TGTGCCAGCTCACCAGGGTGGACGGACGACAATCAGCCCCAGCATTTT
TRBJ2-2 TRBD1 once TRBV5-1 CASSLGGTGLTGELFF TGCGCCAGCAGCTTAGGGGGGACAGGCCTCACCGGGGAGCTGTTTTTT
TRBJ2-2 . . TRBV12-5 CASGLPGTDTGELFF TGTGCTAGTGGTTTGCCCGGGACGGACACCGGGGAGCTGTTTTTT
TRBJ2-3 TRBD2 . TRBV5-8 CASSFSDSGTSGGVSDTQYF TGTGCCAGCAGTTTTTCAGACTCCGGGACTAGCGGGGGGGTTTCAGATACGCAGTATTTT
TRBJ1-6 . . TRBV6-5 CASAGPYRNSPLHF TGTGCCAGCGCAGGGCCCTACCGCAATTCACCCCTCCACTTT
TRBJ2-6 . . TRBV7-2 CASSRGYSSRGYGANVLTF TGTGCCAGCAGTCGAGGCTATTCTTCACGGGGCTATGGGGCCAACGTCCTGACTTTC
TRBJ2-5 TRBD2 . TRBV7-9 CASSITSGGVQETQYF TGTGCCAGCAGCATTACTAGCGGGGGGGTACAAGAGACCCAGTACTTC